The next 29 T cell receptor beta chains were all read from a single sample in a study of blood T cells in healthy people across ages. The use of a sample-barcoded 5' primer and a J-beta primer mix characterized a second PCR of roughly 6 to 12 cycles. Using its own MiXCR run on the 5' RACE reads, TCRdb lists one record per CDR3 protein. The data contain about 1.5 million distinct CDR3 sequences, under 55% of them singletons. The sequencing input was blood. Receptors originate from a woman between 18 and 30 years old in good health.

The V gene is TRBV25-1, the J gene TRBJ1-2; D gene uncertain. The V gene lost 0 bases and the J gene lost 8 bases, with 19 bases spanning the gap. CDR1 and CDR2 (germline): MGHDK, SYGVNS. This CDR3 is built from 16 residues. Here the CDR3 DNA reads TGTGCCAGCAGTGAATATAAGGACCGGTACACTGTCGGCTACACCTTC. It specifies CASSEYKDRYTVGYTF.

This chain connects TRBV6-1 to TRBJ1-6; 9 bases are shared with TRBD1. The CDR3 loop spans 14 amino acids. Germline V gives CDR1 MNHNS, CDR2 SASEGT. V trimming: 10 bases; J trimming: 7 bases; junction bases outside the gene matches: 8. The DNA of the CDR3 is TGTGCCACCCATGGAGGGACAGGGAATTCACCCCTCCACTTT. Protein sequence: CATHGGTGNSPLHF.

This clonotype showed up just a few times. The chain couples TRBV25-1 to TRBJ1-4, with D unresolved. The V gene's germline CDR1 is MGHDK and CDR2 SYGVNS. The germline V and J ends were trimmed by 4 bases and 0 bases, with 12 bases remaining between them. The CDR3 length is 16 residues. The CDR3: CASSAVDTPTNEKLFF. DNA of the CDR3: TGTGCCAGCAGTGCAGTTGACACGCCAACTAATGAAAAACTGTTTTTT.

The chain couples TRBV9 to TRBJ2-1; D is perhaps TRBD1 (6 bases). The CDR3 length is 16 residues. Per germline, CDR1 SGDLS and CDR2 YYNGEE. Trimming removed 4 bases from V and 0 bases from J, with 14 bases in between. This CDR3 reads CASSITGISSYNEQFF. The CDR3 DNA sequence: TGTGCCAGCAGCATTACAGGGATCAGCTCCTACAATGAGCAGTTCTTC.

The chain employs TRBV4-1 and TRBJ1-1, with D perhaps TRBD1 (6 bases). Per germline, CDR1 MGHRA and CDR2 YSYEKL. The CDR3 consists of 13 residues. V lost 1 base and J lost 7, with 10 bases in between. Here the CDR3 reads CASSQVRGVEAFF. In DNA, the CDR3 is TGCGCCAGCAGCCAAGTAAGGGGGGTTGAAGCTTTCTTT.

This clonotype was seen a handful of times. The rearrangement uses TRBV27 and TRBJ2-6; the D gene is possibly TRBD1 (6 bases). Looked up from germline, CDR1 is MNHEY and CDR2 is SMNVEV (reference sequence). The V end lost 2 bases, the J end lost 13 bases, and 21 bases lay between the germline ends. CDR3 length: 16 residues. The CDR3 loop is CASSLVPLDSPRVLTF. For the CDR3, the DNA is TGTGCCAGCAGTTTAGTACCCCTGGACAGCCCGAGGGTCCTGACTTTC.

This chain joins TRBV9 and TRBJ2-5, with a weak D call TRBD2 (5 bases). The DNA end favors TRBJ2-7, so the J call may be wrong. Germline V lookup: CDR1 SGDLS, CDR2 YYNGEE. The CDR3 is 13 residues long. The CDR3 DNA sequence: TGTGCCAGCAGTAAGGACTCAATACGCGAGCAGTACTTC. It yields the protein CASSKDSIREQYF.

This chain joins TRBV7-2 and TRBJ2-1, with 7 bases that match TRBD2. The V and J ends lost 1 base and 4 bases, in that order; junction bases with no gene match: 13. CDR1 is SGHTA, CDR2 FQGNSA, per germline. The CDR3 contains 18 residues. The CDR3 here is CASSLVFGEAGVYNEQFF. The CDR3 region has the DNA TGTGCCAGCAGCTTAGTGTTTGGGGAGGCGGGGGTTTACAATGAGCAGTTCTTC.

This clonotype showed up just a few times. This sequence joins TRBV7-2 and TRBJ2-3; D is possibly TRBD2 (5 bases). This CDR3 comprises 15 residues. Trimming stripped 4 bases from V and 2 bases from J, with 13 bases between. Germline V gene sequence: CDR1 SGHTA, CDR2 FQGNSA. CDR3 protein: CASSSIGVLTDTQYF. CDR3 DNA: TGTGCCAGCAGCTCGATCGGGGTTCTCACAGATACGCAGTATTTT.

The chain combines TRBV29-1 with TRBJ2-1; 8 bases fit TRBD2. The germline V gene encodes CDR1 SQVTM and CDR2 ANQGSEA. V shed 8 bases, J shed 9 bases, and the junction held 15 bases outside the gene matches. The CDR3 is 14 amino acids. CDR3 loop: CSSTSGFSGAEQFF. The CDR3 DNA reads TGCAGCTCCACCTCGGGTTTTAGCGGGGCTGAGCAGTTCTTC.

The chain uses TRBV3-1 and TRBJ1-5; 9 nucleotides agree with TRBD1. With 0 bases clipped from V and 5 bases from J, the junction kept 5 bases outside the gene matches. The length of the CDR3 is 16 residues. Germline CDR1 reads LGHDT; CDR2 reads YNNKEL (reference sequence). DNA for the CDR3: TGTGCCAGCAGCCAAGATCACCGGGACAGGGATCAGCCCCAGCATTTT. Encoded protein: CASSQDHRDRDQPQHF.

This clonotype was observed many times. The chain is built from TRBV29-1 and TRBJ2-7; TRBD2 matches 10 bases. Germline-derived CDR1 and CDR2 are SQVTM and ANQGSEA. This CDR3 is 13 amino acids long. V shed 4 bases and J 6 bases; nucleotides not matched to a gene: 6. Here the CDR3 DNA reads TGCAGCGTTGGTACGGGACTAGCGAGCGAGCAGTACTTC. It codes for CSVGTGLASEQYF.

V and J are TRBV4-3 and TRBJ2-1; 9 nucleotides match TRBD2. This CDR3 contains 16 residues. Germline trimming cut 4 bases from V and 8 bases from J; bases unmatched to any gene: 12. Germline V gives CDR1 LGHNA, CDR2 YSLEER. This CDR3 reads CASSRSFQGLAHEQFF. CDR3 coding DNA: TGCGCCAGCAGCCGTTCTTTTCAGGGACTAGCCCATGAGCAGTTCTTC.

This chain connects TRBV14 to TRBJ2-6; unclear D gene. The CDR3 covers 16 residues. The V end lost 2 bases, the J end lost 0 bases, and 8 bases lay between the germline ends. CDR1 SGHDN and CDR2 FVKESK come from the germline V gene. The CDR3 spells CASSQTLFSGANVLTF. DNA for the CDR3: TGTGCCAGCAGCCAAACGCTTTTCTCTGGGGCCAACGTCCTGACTTTC.

CDR3: CAISDRQGATEAFF. The DNA for the CDR3 is TGTGCCATCAGTGACCGACAGGGGGCCACTGAAGCTTTCTTT. J is TRBJ1-1 and V is TRBV10-3; TRBD1 aligns across 10 bases. Germline V gives CDR1 ENHRY, CDR2 SYGVKD. The CDR3 has 14 amino acids. V dropped 3 bases and J dropped 4; count of bases not matched to a gene: 2.

Remarks on this clonotype: One end of the junction does not line up with germline, which may come from a read error. This chain links TRBV3-1 with TRBJ2-7, with no clear D. The CDR3 is made up of 13 amino acids. Germline loops: CDR1 LGHDT, CDR2 YNNKEL (reference sequence). This CDR3 is CAGSQGVSYEQYF. CDR3 bases: TGTGCCGGCAGCCAAGGAGTCTCCTACGAGCAGTACTTC.

Concerning this clonotype itself: Just one base apart from a much larger clone, this may be a read error. V is TRBV6-5 and J is TRBJ2-6; 9 nucleotides match TRBD2. The CDR3 loop spans 20 amino acids. Germline values: CDR1 MNHEY, CDR2 SVGAGI. The CDR3 here is CAGSYSLWASGNSGANVLTF. The CDR3 coding sequence is TGTGCCGGCAGTTACTCCTTATGGGCTAGCGGGAACTCTGGGGCCAACGTCCTGACTTTC.

This rearrangement joins TRBV9 to TRBJ2-3; TRBD2 aligns across 10 bases. The J segment lost 3 bases and the V segment lost 7 bases, leaving 11 bases of the junction unmatched. The CDR3 is made up of 16 amino acids. From germline, CDR1 is SGDLS and CDR2 YYNGEE. The CDR3 region has the DNA TGTGCCAGCGGAGAGGGGGGACTAGCGTCAACAGATACGCAGTATTTT. It encodes CASGEGGLASTDTQYF. Full variable domain (rest looked up from reference TRBV9 and TRBJ2-3): DSGVTQTPKHLITATGQRVTLRCSPRSGDLSVYWYQQSLDQGLQFLIQYYNGEERAKGNILERFSAQQFPDLHSELNLSSLELGDSALYFCASGEGGLASTDTQYFGPGTRLTVL.

This clonotype appeared a few times. The chain is built from TRBV29-1 and TRBJ2-2; possibly TRBD1 for D (6 bases). CDR1 is SQVTM, CDR2 ANQGSEA, per germline. This CDR3 region has 14 residues. Trimming shortened V by 4 bases and J by 0 bases, and 9 bases separated the two germline ends. This chain's CDR3 is CSVAGGPNTGELFF. The CDR3, as DNA: TGCAGCGTTGCTGGGGGCCCGAACACCGGGGAGCTGTTTTTT.

This clonotype was found many times. The chain combines TRBV29-1 with TRBJ2-5; tentatively, D is TRBD1 (6 bases). Germline V CDR1 and CDR2: SQVTM, ANQGSEA. CDR3 length equals 11 residues. Trimming shortened V by 6 bases and J by 5 bases, and 10 bases separated the two germline ends. CDR3 nucleotides: TGCAGCGTCCCTAGGGGGGAGACCCAGTACTTC. Translation gives CSVPRGETQYF.

This clonotype has just a few counts. The J gene is TRBJ2-7, the V gene TRBV4-3; tentative D call: TRBD2 (5 bases). CDR3 length equals 16 residues. Germline V lookup: CDR1 LGHNA, CDR2 YSLEER. The V and J ends lost 0 bases and 0 bases respectively, with 12 bases between them. The CDR3 loop is CASSQDRRPSSYEQYF. The CDR3, as DNA: TGCGCCAGCAGCCAAGATCGGAGGCCAAGCTCCTACGAGCAGTACTTC.

CDR3 DNA: TGCAGTGCTATCCTAGCGGGAGGCATTGAGCAGTACTTC. Its protein product is CSAILAGGIEQYF. This sequence joins TRBV20-1 and TRBJ2-7; 11 nucleotides line up with TRBD2. This CDR3 is built from 13 residues. CDR1 is DFQATT and CDR2 is SNEGSKA in the germline V gene (reference sequence). V was pared by 4 bases and J by 7 bases, with 6 bases of the junction left unmatched.

The gene calls are TRBV29-1 and TRBJ2-2, with 8 bases fitting TRBD1. Germline loops: CDR1 SQVTM, CDR2 ANQGSEA. The length of the CDR3 is 14 residues. With 6 bases clipped from V and 3 bases from J, the junction kept 6 bases outside the gene matches. The CDR3 coding sequence is TGCAGCGTCCGCAGGGGGCTAGACACCGGGGAGCTGTTTTTT. This sequence encodes CSVRRGLDTGELFF.

This chain uses TRBV5-4 with TRBJ1-6; D is perhaps TRBD1 (6 bases). The CDR3 loop spans 15 amino acids. With 0 bases removed from V and 10 bases from J, the gap between germline ends came to 14 bases. Germline V lookup: CDR1 SGHNT, CDR2 YYREEE (reference sequence). The CDR3 DNA sequence: TGTGCCAGCAGCTTGGGACAGGAATTAAGGTCACCCCTCCACTTT. This codes for CASSLGQELRSPLHF.

The chain carries TRBV27 and TRBJ2-7, with D possibly being TRBD1 (6 bases). There are 16 residues in the CDR3. Germline V gene sequence: CDR1 MNHEY, CDR2 SMNVEV (reference sequence). The germline V and J ends were trimmed by 5 bases and 0 bases, with 17 bases remaining between them. The DNA for the CDR3 is TGTGCCAGCAGTCCACTGGACAGCGAGTTCTCCTACGAGCAGTACTTC. Translated: CASSPLDSEFSYEQYF.

This clonotype was observed a few times. The chain links TRBV7-2 to TRBJ2-1, with a possible D match to TRBD2 (6 bases). Between the trimmed V and J ends, which lost 5 bases and 0 bases, there was a span of 11 bases. Per germline, CDR1 SGHTA and CDR2 FQGNSA. The CDR3 is 15 amino acids. CDR3 nucleotides: TGTGCCAGCAGCGCTCCGGGGGACTCCTACAATGAGCAGTTCTTC. Amino acids: CASSAPGDSYNEQFF.

The chain carries TRBV7-9 and TRBJ2-7; 7 positions agree with TRBD1. From germline, CDR1 is SEHNR and CDR2 FQNEAQ (reference sequence). V shed 6 bases, J shed 2 bases, and the junction held 13 bases outside the gene matches. The CDR3 length is 16 residues. CDR3 region: CASSSASTGQTYEQYF. The CDR3 DNA sequence: TGTGCCAGCAGTTCTGCCTCGACAGGGCAGACCTACGAGCAGTACTTC.

The chain uses TRBV20-1 and TRBJ1-5; 9 bases match TRBD1. Germline V gene sequence: CDR1 DFQATT, CDR2 SNEGSKA (reference sequence). This CDR3 region has 14 residues. V lost 5 bases and J lost 2; bases outside the gene matches: 4. The CDR3 reads CSAQTGGGNQPQHF. The CDR3 nucleotides are TGCAGTGCTCAAACAGGGGGCGGCAATCAGCCCCAGCATTTT.

The rearrangement joins TRBV10-3 to TRBJ1-2; TRBD1 matches 9 bases. The junction had 3 bases not matched to a gene; V was cut back by 0 bases and J by 7 bases. Germline loops: CDR1 ENHRY, CDR2 SYGVKD. The CDR3 runs 14 residues. This chain's CDR3 is CAISESDRGFGYTF. The DNA for the CDR3 is TGTGCCATCAGTGAGTCGGACAGGGGATTTGGCTACACCTTC.